This T cell receptor (beta chain) is drawn from a study of neurological immune-mediated disorders. Unsorted libraries were prepared from 2 million PBMCs that had been stored at -80 C. This clonotype was counted between two and nine times. MiXCR was run by TCRdb on the 5' RACE reads, yielding one entry per CDR3 protein. There are about 70,000 distinct CDR3 sequences in the sample; roughly 4.9% occur only once, and about 2.2% lies in the top ten. The CDR3 extends over 14 amino acids. V was pared by 4 bases and J by 2 bases, with 5 bases of the junction left unmatched. Germline V lookup: CDR1 SGDLS, CDR2 YYNGEE.

The sequence was collected from a woman aged 65 to 85 with multiple sclerosis. The material sequenced was PBMCs. This rearrangement joins TRBV9 to TRBJ2-7, with 8 bases matching TRBD1. This chain's CDR3 is CASSPQDRAYEQYF. CDR3 nucleotides: TGTGCCAGCAGCCCACAGGACAGGGCCTACGAGCAGTACTTC.